The 5 T cell receptor beta chains given below trace back to one sample, sequenced in a study of cytomegalovirus exposure and HLA in healthy donors. The PCR was carried out with 60 Vbeta primers and 13 Jbeta primers. Libraries were prepared by immunoSEQ multiplex PCR; TCRdb keeps only in-frame clonotypes and omits some of them. Here the sample spans a few hundred thousand clones, 80% being singletons. Specimen: PBMCs. The origin of the receptors is a girl aged 2-9 years in good health and CMV-seronegative.

The V and J genes are TRBV5-1 and TRBJ2-4; 8 nucleotides line up with TRBD1. V dropped 2 bases and J dropped 8; count of bases not matched to a gene: 0. Germline CDR1 SGHRS, CDR2 YFSETQ. The CDR3 sequence is 12 residues long. The CDR3 sequence is CASSLQGDIQYF. The CDR3 nucleotides read TGCGCCAGCAGCTTACAGGGGGACATTCAGTACTTC.

V usage is TRBV29-1 and J usage is TRBJ2-5; perhaps TRBD1 as D (5 bases). The J call may be faulty, since TRBJ2-7 better matches the DNA end. This CDR3 has 13 residues. Germline V gives CDR1 SQVTM, CDR2 ANQGSEA. Here the CDR3 reads CSVEEGVTYEQYF. In nucleotides, the CDR3 is TGCAGCGTTGAAGAAGGGGTCACCTACGAGCAGTACTTC.

This clone came up once. V usage is TRBV2 and J usage is TRBJ2-7; D is possibly TRBD2 (5 bases). Germline V CDR1 and CDR2: SNHLY, FYNNEI. The CDR3 loop spans 15 amino acids. V lost 1 base and J 0 bases, leaving 10 bases between the germline ends. CDR3 bases: TGTGCCAGCAGTGAAGTAATTGACTACTCCTACGAGCAGTACTTC. It specifies CASSEVIDYSYEQYF.

The chain couples TRBV19 to TRBJ2-7, with 7 bases matching TRBD2. This CDR3 contains 13 residues. Germline lookup yields CDR1 LNHDA and CDR2 SQIVND (reference sequence). Trimming cost V 10 bases and J 5 bases; bases outside gene matches: 11. As DNA, the CDR3 is TGTGCCACCCGAGCGGGGAGCTGGGACGAGCAGTACTTC. It encodes CATRAGSWDEQYF.

This chain uses TRBV5-6 with TRBJ2-5; 10 nucleotides line up with TRBD2. There are 15 residues in the CDR3. V lost 1 base, J lost 4 bases, and 4 bases stayed unmatched. Germline assignment: CDR1 SGHDT and CDR2 YYEEEE. CDR3 DNA sequence: TGTGCCAGCAGCTTGATGTCTAGCGGGGGAGAGACCCAGTACTTC. Translating it yields CASSLMSSGGETQYF.